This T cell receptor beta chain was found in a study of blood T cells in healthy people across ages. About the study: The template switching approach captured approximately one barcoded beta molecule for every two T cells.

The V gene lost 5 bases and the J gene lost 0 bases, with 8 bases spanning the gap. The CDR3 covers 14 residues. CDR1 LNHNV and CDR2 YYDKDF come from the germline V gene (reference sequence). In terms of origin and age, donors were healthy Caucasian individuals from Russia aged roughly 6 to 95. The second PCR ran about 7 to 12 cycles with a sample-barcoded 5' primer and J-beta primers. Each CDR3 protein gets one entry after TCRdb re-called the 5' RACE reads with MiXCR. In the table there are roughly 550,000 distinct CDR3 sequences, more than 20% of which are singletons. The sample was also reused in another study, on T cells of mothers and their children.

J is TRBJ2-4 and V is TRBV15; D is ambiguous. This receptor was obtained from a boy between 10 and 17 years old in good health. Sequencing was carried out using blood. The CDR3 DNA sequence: TGTGCCACCAGCCCGGGCTTAGCCAAAAACATTCAGTACTTC. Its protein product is CATSPGLAKNIQYF.